These 2 T cell receptor beta chains were all obtained from the same sample, sequenced in a study of CD8 T cells in ankylosing spondylitis. Using its own MiXCR run on the 5' RACE reads, TCRdb lists one record per CDR3 protein. Of 150,000 or so distinct CDR3 sequences listed, 9.8% were seen once; the top ten hold more than 13%. Input material: blood, either unsorted or a sorted T cell fraction (not recorded which). Source of these receptors: a female donor with ankylosing spondylitis or in good health (not recorded which).

The chain uses TRBV5-1 and TRBJ2-7; 9 bases are a match to TRBD1. J gave up 0 bases and V 3 bases, and 4 bases lay outside the gene matches. Looked up from germline, CDR1 is SGHRS and CDR2 is YFSETQ. The CDR3 loop spans 15 amino acids. The CDR3 spells CASSWGTGSSYEQYF. The CDR3 nucleotides read TGCGCCAGCAGCTGGGGGACAGGGAGCTCCTACGAGCAGTACTTC.

The sample holds many counts of this clonotype. The chain uses TRBV20-1 and TRBJ2-1; 7 nucleotides line up with TRBD2. From germline, CDR1 is DFQATT and CDR2 SNEGSKA (reference sequence). The V and J ends lost 1 base and 3 bases, in that order; junction bases with no gene match: 3. This CDR3 has 14 residues. The CDR3 DNA reads as TGCAGTGCTAGAGGGCTAGCGGACTACAATGAGCAGTTCTTC. Protein sequence: CSARGLADYNEQFF.